The source of this TCR beta chain is a study of blood T cell repertoires in COVID-19. Study details: There were acute and convalescent COVID-19 samples, and they came from the United States, Italy and Spain. T cells, B-cell-depleted T cells, or PBMCs supplied cDNA or gDNA.

As processed by the authors: By means of reference gene primer amplification, nucleated cell counts were estimated. Assay used: immunoSEQ multiplex PCR; TCRdb lists only in-frame clones, some missing. V, J and clone size derive from that table, while D and trimming were established from the DNA sequence. In the table there are roughly 78,000 clones, approximately 80% of which are singletons. The V gene lost 0 bases and the J gene lost 4 bases, with 8 bases spanning the gap. From germline, CDR1 is SGDLS and CDR2 YYNGEE. This CDR3 comprises 15 residues. One Seattle source followed patients from active infection through their disease course.

The gene calls are TRBV9 and TRBJ2-6; D call uncertain. This TCR was sampled from a man over 45 with COVID-19, enrolled during active disease. The sample taken for sequencing was peripheral blood. CDR3 region: CASSVGVAGANVLTF. DNA for the CDR3: TGTGCCAGCAGCGTAGGGGTAGCCGGGGCCAACGTCCTGACTTTC.